This T cell receptor (beta chain) was identified in a study of PD-L1 blockade in urothelial cancer. Documented time point: pretreatment peripheral blood. Generated by immunoSEQ multiplex PCR, the TCRdb table keeps only in-frame clones and is missing some. The sample records 95,000 or so clones, around 86% being singletons. This CDR3 comprises 14 residues. Germline-derived CDR1 and CDR2 are MNHEY and SVGAGI. Trimming removed 5 bases from V and 8 bases from J; junction bases left unmatched: 11. The TCR originated in a man aged 60-69 years with urothelial cancer. V gene TRBV6-5 combines with J gene TRBJ1-2; 7 positions agree with TRBD1. Sequences were derived from PBMCs, sampled around atezolizumab (anti-PD-L1) treatment. DNA of the CDR3: TGTGCCAGCAGTAAATCTACAGGGGCGGGGGGCTACACCTTC. Translation gives CASSKSTGAGGYTF.